The clone carrying this T cell receptor beta chain was recorded once. Its antigen is unknown. This entry belongs to a study of siplizumab effects on memory and regulatory T cells. Study-wide findings and caveats: Alloreactive CD4+ clones that could be mapped were on average about 69% Treg-derived with siplizumab, against roughly 27% in controls.

The data were produced by immunoSEQ multiplex PCR, yet TCRdb's version contains in-frame clones alone and is incomplete. The sample yields about 120,000 clones, around 95% seen once. Sequencing used non-Treg CD4+ T cells sorted from blood. This receptor was obtained from a human donor in good health.

CDR3 DNA: TGTGCCAGCAGCGTAGCCGGGGGGGCCCGGGATGAGCAGTTCTTC. Protein: CASSVAGGARDEQFF. The V and J genes are TRBV9 and TRBJ2-1, with 8 positions matching TRBD2. V trimming: 0 bases; J trimming: 8 bases; junction bases outside the gene matches: 7. This CDR3 has 15 residues. Looked up from germline, CDR1 is SGDLS and CDR2 is YYNGEE.